This entry lists 3 T cell receptor beta chains sequenced from one sample in a study of blood T cell repertoires in COVID-19. Profiled with immunoSEQ multiplex PCR; TCRdb holds only in-frame clones, not every one. The sample yields some 500,000 clones, approximately 91% seen once. Sequenced: peripheral blood. These receptors originate from a woman aged 50 to 60 with COVID-19, enrolled during active disease.

The table lists this clone with a few counts. The rearrangement joins TRBV14 to TRBJ1-2; D remains unclear. Germline CDR1 reads SGHDN; CDR2 reads FVKESK. The CDR3 runs 13 residues. V was pared by 0 bases and J by 8 bases, with 10 bases between. CDR3 DNA sequence: TGTGCCAGCAGCCAAGACTTCCGGAGGGGCTACACCTTC. Its protein product is CASSQDFRRGYTF.

The CDR3 region has the DNA TGTGCCAGCAGTCTCAGCGGGGGGGCCGACAATGAGCAGTTCTTC. Amino acids: CASSLSGGADNEQFF. The chain is built from TRBV6-5 and TRBJ2-1; the match to TRBD2 covers 10 bases. The junction had 6 bases not matched to a gene; V was cut back by 5 bases and J by 5 bases. Germline CDR1 reads MNHEY; CDR2 reads SVGAGI. CDR3 length: 15 amino acids.

The chain is built from TRBV29-1 and TRBJ1-1; TRBD1 aligns across 7 bases. CDR1 is SQVTM, CDR2 ANQGSEA, per germline. There are 17 residues in the CDR3. J was trimmed by 0 bases and V by 5 bases; bases with no gene match: 15. CDR3 loop: CSVRKGGRAVMNTEAFF. CDR3 DNA: TGCAGCGTTAGAAAAGGGGGCAGGGCTGTTATGAACACTGAAGCTTTCTTT.